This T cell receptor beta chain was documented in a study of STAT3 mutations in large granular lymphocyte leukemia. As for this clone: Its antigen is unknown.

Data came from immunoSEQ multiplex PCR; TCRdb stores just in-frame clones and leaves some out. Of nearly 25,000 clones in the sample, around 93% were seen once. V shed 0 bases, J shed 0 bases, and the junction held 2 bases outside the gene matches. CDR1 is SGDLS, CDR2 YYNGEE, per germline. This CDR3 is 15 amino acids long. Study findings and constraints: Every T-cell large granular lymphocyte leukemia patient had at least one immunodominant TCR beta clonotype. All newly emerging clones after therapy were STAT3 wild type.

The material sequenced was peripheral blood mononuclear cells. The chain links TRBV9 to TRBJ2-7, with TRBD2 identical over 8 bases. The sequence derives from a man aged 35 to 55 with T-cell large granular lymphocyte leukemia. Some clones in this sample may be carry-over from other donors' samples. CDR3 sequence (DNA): TGTGCCAGCAGCGTAGGGGCGGGGGGCTCCTACGAGCAGTACTTC. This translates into CASSVGAGGSYEQYF.